This T cell receptor (beta chain) was sequenced in a study of cytomegalovirus exposure and HLA in healthy donors. About the study: T cells numbering about 180 million yielded around 120 million unique TCR beta sequences in an earlier analysis.

Primers for the PCR totalled 60 Vbeta and 13 Jbeta. Authors' analysis steps: Around 80 million unique TCR beta chains, some 10 million of them shared, were counted by a later analysis. The repertoire was sequenced with immunoSEQ multiplex PCR; TCRdb's copy has only in-frame clones and lacks some. D and trimming were read from the DNA, whereas the V and J calls and clone size are those reported in that table. The data show 150,000 or so clones, with 85% seen just once and roughly 2.2% held by the top ten. V trimming: 5 bases; J trimming: 0 bases; junction bases outside the gene matches: 4. This CDR3 spans 15 amino acids. Per germline, CDR1 MGHRA and CDR2 YSYEKL. Study-wide results and limits: Fewer N-insertions than the approximately 610-donor mean were reportedly shown by an Asian-associated ancestry cluster in a later analysis. Another analysis was done later, and it associated roughly 15,000 TCR beta sequences with HLA alleles at 0.05 false discovery rate.

For this clone: Its antigen remains unknown.

The chain couples TRBV4-1 to TRBJ2-7, with 10 bases identical to TRBD2. Sequenced input: PBMCs. The receptor was isolated from a man aged 18 to 30 in good health and CMV-seropositive. As DNA, the CDR3 is TGCGCCAGCAGCGCCGGACTAGCGGTCTCCTACGAGCAGTACTTC. Protein: CASSAGLAVSYEQYF.